The 6 T cell receptor beta chains listed next were all sequenced from one sample in a study of T-cell reconstitution after alpha-beta-depleted transplantation in children. Molecular barcoding with unique molecular identifiers was used for the TCRbeta library. One entry per CDR3 protein results from TCRdb running MiXCR on the PCR reads. The sample lists hundreds of thousands of distinct CDR3 sequences, roughly 17% occurring once. The starting material was PBMCs from the stem cell graft donor, obtained from the stem cell graft. The receptor source for this set is a human donor who donated a stem cell graft to a child with acute myeloid leukemia.

There are many counts of this clonotype. The chain joins TRBV6-5 to TRBJ1-2; D not certain. Germline V gene sequence: CDR1 MNHEY, CDR2 SVGAGI. The CDR3 covers 13 residues. The V and J ends lost 2 bases and 1 base respectively, with 5 bases between them. The chain's CDR3 is CASSYGVNYGYTF. CDR3 coding DNA: TGTGCCAGCAGTTACGGCGTTAACTATGGCTACACCTTC.

The rearrangement joins TRBV10-3 to TRBJ2-2; no reliable D call. Per germline, CDR1 ENHRY and CDR2 SYGVKD. The CDR3 totals 15 residues. V lost 0 bases and J 1 base, leaving 6 bases between the germline ends. CDR3 sequence: CAISESTQNTGELFF. CDR3 bases: TGTGCCATCAGTGAGTCAACGCAGAACACCGGGGAGCTGTTTTTT.

This clonotype was seen many times. The rearrangement links TRBV20-1 to TRBJ1-5; D perhaps matches TRBD1 (6 bases). The CDR3 has 13 residues. Germline CDR1 is DFQATT and CDR2 is SNEGSKA (reference sequence). Trimming removed 4 bases from V and 1 base from J, with 8 bases in between. DNA for the CDR3: TGCAGTGCTAAGGACAGAAGCAATCAGCCCCAGCATTTT. Its protein is CSAKDRSNQPQHF.

This clonotype has at least ten counts. The CDR3 region has the DNA TGTGCCAGCAGCTTTAGGACATCTGCTGAAGCTTTCTTT. This gives the protein CASSFRTSAEAFF. This chain uses TRBV7-8 with TRBJ1-1; TRBD1 might be the D (5 bases). From germline, CDR1 is SGHVS and CDR2 FQNEAQ. The CDR3 is 13 residues long. Trimming removed 3 bases from V and 6 bases from J, with 11 bases in between. The full variable domain, rest sourced from reference TRBV7-8 and TRBJ1-1, is GAGVSQSPRYKVAKRGQDVALRCDPISGHVSLFWYQQALGQGPEFLTYFQNEAQLDKSGLPSDRFFAERPEGSVSTLKIQRTQQEDSAVYLCASSFRTSAEAFFGQGTRLTVV.

This clonotype was observed a handful of times. The chain joins TRBV28 to TRBJ1-1; D is undetermined. Germline V gives CDR1 MDHEN, CDR2 SYDVKM. CDR3 length: 13 amino acids. Trimming took off 8 bases at V and 1 base at J, with 11 bases between the two ends. CDR3 sequence reads: CASSGEGNTEAFF. The CDR3 DNA reads as TGTGCCAGCTCCGGTGAGGGGAACACTGAAGCTTTCTTT.

This clonotype was observed a handful of times. The V and J genes are TRBV6-2 or TRBV6-3 and TRBJ1-2; 7 nucleotides line up with TRBD1. The germline V gene has CDR1 MNHEY and CDR2 SVGEGT. V was pared by 0 bases and J by 4 bases, with 8 bases of the junction left unmatched. The CDR3 covers 16 residues. In DNA, the CDR3 is TGTGCCAGCAGTTACTCACACTCCGGGACAGCCTATGGCTACACCTTC. It translates to CASSYSHSGTAYGYTF.